This T cell receptor (beta chain) is from a study of blood T cell repertoires in COVID-19. This CDR3 has 15 amino acids. Trimming removed 7 bases from V and 0 bases from J; junction bases left unmatched: 6. Germline values: CDR1 MNHEY, CDR2 SVGAGI. Only in-frame clones appear in the TCRdb table, and some are missing; sequencing was by immunoSEQ multiplex PCR. The table has 250,000 to 300,000 clones, about 86% seen once. The specimen was peripheral blood. The chain is built from TRBV6-5 and TRBJ1-3; 7 bases agree with TRBD1. The clonotype originates from a man between 18 and 35 years old with active or convalescent COVID-19. The CDR3 reads CASTMGQLSGNTIYF. The CDR3 nucleotides are TGTGCCAGCACTATGGGACAGCTCTCTGGAAACACCATATATTTT.